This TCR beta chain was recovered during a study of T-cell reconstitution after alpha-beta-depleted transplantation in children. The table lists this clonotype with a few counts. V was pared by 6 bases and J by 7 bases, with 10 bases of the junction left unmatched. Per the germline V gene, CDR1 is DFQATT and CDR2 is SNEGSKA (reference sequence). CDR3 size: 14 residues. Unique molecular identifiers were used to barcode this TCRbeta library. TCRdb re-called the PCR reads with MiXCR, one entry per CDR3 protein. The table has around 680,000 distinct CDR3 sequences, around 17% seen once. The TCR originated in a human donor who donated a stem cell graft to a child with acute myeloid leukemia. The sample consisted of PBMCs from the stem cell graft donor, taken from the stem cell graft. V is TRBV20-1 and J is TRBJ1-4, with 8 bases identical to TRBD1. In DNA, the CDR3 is TGCAGTGCCGAGTACCAGGGGGCGTCTGAAAAACTGTTTTTT. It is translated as CSAEYQGASEKLFF.